The TCR beta chain described here comes from a study of blood T cell repertoires in COVID-19. As for the study in general: Whether acute or convalescent, the COVID-19 samples came from the United States, Italy and Spain.

As handled by the study authors: Nucleated cell counts were estimated from reference gene primer amplification. Generated by immunoSEQ multiplex PCR, the TCRdb table keeps only in-frame clones and is missing some. V, J and clone size derive from that table, while D and trimming were established from the DNA sequence. There are approximately 200,000 clones in the sample; roughly 83% occur only once, and under 4% lies in the top ten. The CDR3 consists of 12 residues. Trimming cost V 5 bases and J 0 bases, with 5 bases left between them. The V gene's germline CDR1 is PRHDT and CDR2 FYEKMQ (reference sequence). Enrollees, about 18 to 90 years old, lived in 24 US areas. Cohort 3 donors counted as recovered after two negative PCRs, clearance, or resolved symptoms.

The receptor was isolated from a woman aged 25-40 years who had recovered from COVID-19. The sequenced material came from PBMCs or T cells enriched from blood (not recorded which). The chain combines TRBV13 with TRBJ2-7; D gene uncertain. This chain's CDR3 is CASSISSYEQYF. The CDR3 DNA reads as TGTGCCAGCAGCATCAGCTCCTACGAGCAGTACTTC. The full variable domain, rest sourced from reference TRBV13 and TRBJ2-7, is AAGVIQSPRHLIKEKRETATLKCYPIPRHDTVYWYQQGPGQDPQFLISFYEKMQSDKGSIPDRFSAQQFSDYHSELNMSSLELGDSALYFCASSISSYEQYFGPGTRLTVT.